This T cell receptor (beta chain) was profiled in a study of T cells in Graves' hyperthyroidism and ophthalmopathy. Notes on the study in general: Median prediction lead before ophthalmopathy onset was around 7 months with the model.

RNA transcripts yielded amplified TCR beta CDR3 regions. The study used the HTBI primer set for a first-round RT-PCR of the TCR CDR3. TCRdb fed the multiplex PCR reads into MiXCR, producing one record per CDR3 protein. The table lists 350,000 to 400,000 distinct CDR3 sequences, under 15% of them singletons. Germline lookup yields CDR1 SGHNT and CDR2 YYREEE (reference sequence). Trimming left V 0 bases short and J 0 bases short, with 9 bases between. This CDR3 comprises 15 residues. As concerns this clonotype: The antigen is unknown.

The clonotype comes from a woman aged 30 to 39 with Graves' hyperthyroidism. The sample comprised blood. The chain joins TRBV5-4 to TRBJ1-1, with D possibly TRBD1 on 5 matching bases. This CDR3 reads CASSLGGDLNTEAFF. The CDR3 DNA reads as TGTGCCAGCAGCTTGGGCGGGGACCTGAACACTGAAGCTTTCTTT.